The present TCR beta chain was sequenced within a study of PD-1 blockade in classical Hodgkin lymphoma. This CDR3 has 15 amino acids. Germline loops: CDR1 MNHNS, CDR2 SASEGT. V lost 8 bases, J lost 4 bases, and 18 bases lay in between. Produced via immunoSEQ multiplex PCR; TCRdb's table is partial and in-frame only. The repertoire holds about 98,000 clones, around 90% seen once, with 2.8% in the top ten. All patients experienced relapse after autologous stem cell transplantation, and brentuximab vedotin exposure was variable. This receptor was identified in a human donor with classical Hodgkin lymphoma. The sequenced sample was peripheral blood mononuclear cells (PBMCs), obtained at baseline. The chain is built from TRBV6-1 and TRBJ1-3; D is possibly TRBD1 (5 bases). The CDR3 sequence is CASLRGASSGNTIYF. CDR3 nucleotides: TGTGCCAGCCTTCGAGGGGCCAGCTCGGGAAACACCATATATTTT.